A selection of T cell receptor beta chains follows, all from one sample in a study of post-analysis software for immune sequencing data. MiXCR, run by TCRdb on the PCR reads, gives a single entry per CDR3 protein. The sample consists of roughly 620,000 distinct CDR3 sequences, 40% to 50% of them appearing once. The sequencing input was blood. The source of these receptors is a girl under 18 with multiple sclerosis. Each CDR3 is given with its conserved first and last residue. The D gene is left open where the match is weak. The size field is filled for only some rows; it gives once, few, many or a size class.

abundance,d_gene,len,v_gene,j_gene,CDR3aa,CDR3nt
few,TRBD1,13,TRBV6-1,TRBJ1-2,CASRYQGGYGYTF,TGTGCCAGCAGATACCAGGGGGGCTATGGCTACACCTTC
.,TRBD2,16,TRBV7-2,TRBJ2-3,CASSLRSSGKTDTQYF,TGTGCCAGCAGCTTACGATCTAGCGGGAAAACAGATACGCAGTATTTT
.,TRBD1,14,TRBV20-1,TRBJ1-2,CSLVGRGGEAGYTF,TGCAGTTTAGTGGGCAGGGGGGGAGAGGCTGGCTACACCTTC
.,.,15,TRBV12-3/TRBV12-4,TRBJ1-4,CASSFGAATNEKLFF,TGTGCCAGCAGTTTTGGGGCAGCAACTAATGAAAAACTGTTTTTT
few,.,16,TRBV7-2,TRBJ1-4,CASSTDSPTTNEKLFF,TGTGCCAGCAGCACCGACAGCCCAACAACTAATGAAAAACTGTTTTTT
.,TRBD2,15,TRBV7-2,TRBJ2-7,CASSQGTSNSYGQYF,TGTGCCAGCAGTCAGGGGACTAGCAACTCCTACGGGCAGTACTTC
.,TRBD1,15,TRBV11-2,TRBJ2-7,CASSLERTGGYEQYF,TGTGCCAGCAGCTTGGAACGGACAGGGGGCTACGAGCAGTACTTC
few,TRBD1,16,TRBV12-3/TRBV12-4,TRBJ2-6,CASSLGQGLRANVLTF,TGTGCCAGCAGTCTCGGACAGGGGCTCAGAGCCAACGTCCTGACTTTC
few,.,15,TRBV7-9,TRBJ2-1,CASSLEWERNNEQFF,TGTGCCAGCAGCTTGGAGTGGGAGAGGAACAATGAGCAGTTCTTC
.,TRBD1,12,TRBV5-1,TRBJ2-7,CASSLDRDRQYF,TGCGCCAGCAGCCTTGACAGGGACCGGCAGTACTTC
few,.,14,TRBV5-6,TRBJ2-7,CASSLAGTANEQYF,TGTGCCAGCAGCTTGGCCGGGACGGCTAACGAGCAGTACTTC
.,.,15,TRBV5-1,TRBJ2-3,CASSSTALGTDTQYF,TGCGCCAGCAGCTCGACAGCCCTCGGCACAGATACGCAGTATTTT
.,TRBD2,17,TRBV11-1,TRBJ2-5,CASSGGPAGVGRETQYF,TGTGCCAGCAGCGGCGGACCAGCGGGAGTAGGGAGAGAGACCCAGTACTTC
few,TRBD2,18,TRBV18,TRBJ2-5,CASSPAGLAGGVARTQYF,TGTGCCAGCTCACCGGCCGGACTAGCGGGGGGGGTCGCTCGGACCCAGTACTTC
many,.,13,TRBV10-3,TRBJ2-7,CAISESRLDEQYF,TGTGCCATCAGTGAGTCGAGACTAGACGAGCAGTACTTC
few,TRBD1,14,TRBV7-2,TRBJ2-7,CASSSVGGPYEQYF,TGTGCCAGCAGCTCCGTAGGGGGCCCCTACGAGCAGTACTTC
few,TRBD1,14,TRBV6-5,TRBJ1-4,CASSYGTGDEKLFF,TGTGCCAGCAGTTACGGGACAGGGGATGAAAAACTGTTTTTT
.,.,13,TRBV12-3/TRBV12-4,TRBJ1-2,CASSLNNPYGYTF,TGTGCCAGCAGTCTCAATAACCCCTATGGCTACACCTTC
few,.,18,TRBV7-9,TRBJ1-2,CASSLAPGFSGLTGGYTF,TGTGCCAGCAGCTTAGCACCGGGCTTTTCGGGGCTTACTGGTGGCTACACCTTC
.,.,13,TRBV29-1,TRBJ2-5,CSVLRGLQETQYF,TGCAGCGTCCTAAGGGGTTTACAAGAGACCCAGTACTTC
few,.,15,TRBV4-1,TRBJ2-1,CASSQPGARANEQFF,TGCGCCAGCAGCCAACCAGGGGCGAGGGCCAATGAGCAGTTCTTC
.,.,16,TRBV3-1,TRBJ2-2,CVSSTHSTDLTGELFF,TGTGTCAGCAGTACCCACTCGACAGACCTCACCGGGGAGCTGTTTTTT
few,.,14,TRBV3-1,TRBJ1-2,CASSRYRTSSGYTF,TGTGCCAGCAGCCGCTACCGGACGTCCAGTGGCTACACCTTC
.,.,13,TRBV12-3/TRBV12-4,TRBJ1-1,CASSQGHWTEAFF,TGTGCCAGCAGTCAGGGACATTGGACTGAAGCTTTCTTT
.,TRBD1,12,TRBV29-1,TRBJ1-2,CSADRANYGYTF,TGCAGCGCGGACAGGGCGAACTATGGCTACACCTTC